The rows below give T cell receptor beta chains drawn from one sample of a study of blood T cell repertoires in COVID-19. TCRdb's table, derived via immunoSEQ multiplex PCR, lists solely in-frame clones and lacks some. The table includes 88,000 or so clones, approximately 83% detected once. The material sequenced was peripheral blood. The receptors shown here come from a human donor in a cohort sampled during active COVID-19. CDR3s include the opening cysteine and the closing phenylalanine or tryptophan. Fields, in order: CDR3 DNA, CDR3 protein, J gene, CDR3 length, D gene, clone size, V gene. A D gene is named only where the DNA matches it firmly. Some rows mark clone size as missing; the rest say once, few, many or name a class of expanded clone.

TGTGCCAGCAGCCCAGACAGGAGCTATGGCTACACCTTC,CASSPDRSYGYTF,TRBJ1-2,13,-,few,TRBV28
TGTGCCAGCAGCAGGTCCTCGCAGGGTCGCACTGAAGCTTTCTTT,CASSRSSQGRTEAFF,TRBJ1-1,15,-,-,TRBV4-2
TGTGCCTGGAGTGTTCGGCCCACGGGGGATTCACCCCTCCACTTT,CAWSVRPTGDSPLHF,TRBJ1-6,15,-,-,TRBV30
TGCGCCAGCAGCGGACTGGGACAGGTTAACACTGAAGCTTTCTTT,CASSGLGQVNTEAFF,TRBJ1-1,15,TRBD1,once,TRBV5-1
TGCGCCAGCAGCTTGGAGGTGGGAGGATTTGCCTACGAGCAGTACTTC,CASSLEVGGFAYEQYF,TRBJ2-7,16,-,-,TRBV5-1
TGCAGCGTGGGAGGCTACAATGAGCAGTTCTTC,CSVGGYNEQFF,TRBJ2-1,11,-,-,TRBV29-1
TGTGCCAGCAGTGACTTGCCTCTCACAAGGGGCGGAGATGAAAAACTGTTTTTT,CASSDLPLTRGGDEKLFF,TRBJ1-4,18,-,-,TRBV25-1
TGCGCCAGCAGCCTGGGACTCCAAGAGACCCAGTACTTC,CASSLGLQETQYF,TRBJ2-5,13,-,-,TRBV5-1
TGTGCCAGTACCACGACTAGCGGGAGGGCCGAGCAGTACTTC,CASTTTSGRAEQYF,TRBJ2-7,14,TRBD2,few,TRBV19
TGCGCCAGCAGCTTGGGCGGAGGAGAGACCCAGTACTTC,CASSLGGGETQYF,TRBJ2-5,13,-,-,TRBV5-1
TGTGCCAGCAGTGAAAGTGGTGTCGCTATCAATGAGCAGTTCTTC,CASSESGVAINEQFF,TRBJ2-1,15,-,-,TRBV6-1
TGTGCCAGTAGTCCGACAGGGGGGATTAGCAATCAGCCCCAGCATTTT,CASSPTGGISNQPQHF,TRBJ1-5,16,TRBD1,-,TRBV19
TGTGCCAGCAGCCCAATTCCGGGACAGGGAACCTACGAGCAGTACTTC,CASSPIPGQGTYEQYF,TRBJ2-7,16,TRBD1,few,TRBV5-6
TGTGCCAGCAGTGAGGGGGGGGCGAACAATGAGCAGTTCTTC,CASSEGGANNEQFF,TRBJ2-1,14,-,once,TRBV2
TGTGCCAGCAGCTTATGGGCTAGCGGGGATGAGCAGTTCTTC,CASSLWASGDEQFF,TRBJ2-1,14,TRBD2,-,TRBV13
TGCGCCAGCAGCCAAGAAGCAGCGGGAGTCCGGGAGACCCAGTACTTC,CASSQEAAGVRETQYF,TRBJ2-5,16,TRBD2,few,TRBV4-1
TGTGCCAGCAGCCGGACAGGGCTGGGAGGAAACACCATATATTTT,CASSRTGLGGNTIYF,TRBJ1-3,15,TRBD1,few,TRBV11-3
TGCGCCAGCAGCTCCACTAGCGGGGCTAGCACAGATACGCAGTATTTT,CASSSTSGASTDTQYF,TRBJ2-3,16,TRBD2,-,TRBV5-1
TGTGCCAGCAGCTTAACAGCAGGGGCGAGGGAGACCCAGTACTTC,CASSLTAGARETQYF,TRBJ2-5,15,-,-,TRBV7-3
TGTGCCAGTGGGGCTAGCGGGGGGAGCATCGCCGAGCAGTACTTC,CASGASGGSIAEQYF,TRBJ2-7,15,TRBD2,-,TRBV28
TGTGCCAGCTCACGGACAGGGGGCCAAGAGACCCAGTACTTC,CASSRTGGQETQYF,TRBJ2-5,14,TRBD1,-,TRBV18
TGTGCCAGCAGTTTTAACTTCGCGGGAGTAGTATATACGCAGTATTTT,CASSFNFAGVVYTQYF,TRBJ2-3,16,TRBD2,few,TRBV27
TGTGCCAGCAGCGCGTTGGATACGCAGTATTTT,CASSALDTQYF,TRBJ2-3,11,-,-,TRBV7-2
TGTGCCAGCAGGGCACAGGGGGATAATTCACCCCTCCACTTT,CASRAQGDNSPLHF,TRBJ1-6,14,TRBD1,-,TRBV11-2
TGCGCCAGCAGCTTGGACGGGGACACTGAAGCTTTCTTT,CASSLDGDTEAFF,TRBJ1-1,13,-,-,TRBV5-1
TGTGCCAGCACCGACATAGCTGAAGCTTTCTTT,CASTDIAEAFF,TRBJ1-1,11,-,-,TRBV28
TGTGCCAGCAGCCCTCAGGGTGGTGGCTACACCTTC,CASSPQGGGYTF,TRBJ1-2,12,-,-,TRBV7-3
TGTGCCAGCAGCTCGCAGGGATCGGCTGAAAAACTGTTTTTT,CASSSQGSAEKLFF,TRBJ1-4,14,-,-,TRBV7-2
TGTGCCAGCAGCCCCGGTGCCAGGGGAAAGGACTATGGCTACACCTTC,CASSPGARGKDYGYTF,TRBJ1-2,16,-,-,TRBV7-3
TGTGCCAGCAGCCACGAGGACAGGGTCGATGAAAAACTGTTTTTT,CASSHEDRVDEKLFF,TRBJ1-4,15,TRBD1,few,TRBV11-2
TGTGCCAGCAGCAAGGGGGGGACCGCAGATACGCAGTATTTT,CASSKGGTADTQYF,TRBJ2-3,14,-,-,TRBV6-4
TGCGCCAGCAGCTCCGTACAGGCGGCCTACGAGCAGTACTTC,CASSSVQAAYEQYF,TRBJ2-7,14,-,-,TRBV5-1
TGTGCCTGGAGTGCAGGGACAGGCTATGGCTACACCTTC,CAWSAGTGYGYTF,TRBJ1-2,13,TRBD1,-,TRBV30
TGTGCCAGCAGCCAAGGGGCCCTAGGAGGAAACACTGAAGCTTTCTTT,CASSQGALGGNTEAFF,TRBJ1-1,16,-,once,TRBV3-1/TRBV3-2
TGTGCCAGCAGTTTGGGGAGTACCGAGCAGTACTTC,CASSLGSTEQYF,TRBJ2-7,12,-,-,TRBV6-6
TGTGCCACCAGCCGCCGGGGGCAAGAGACCCAGTACTTC,CATSRRGQETQYF,TRBJ2-5,13,-,-,TRBV15
TGTGCCAGTAACCCTAGCGGGATAAGGGGCACCGGGGAGCTGTTTTTT,CASNPSGIRGTGELFF,TRBJ2-2,16,TRBD2,few,TRBV19
TGCGCCAGCAGTCTTTTTCCGCGACTGACAGAAATTAGCAATCAGCCCCAGCATTTT,CASSLFPRLTEISNQPQHF,TRBJ1-5,19,-,-,TRBV10-1
TGTGCCAGTAGTTCGGAGGCCGGGAATGAGCAGTTCTTC,CASSSEAGNEQFF,TRBJ2-1,13,-,-,TRBV19
TGTGCCAGCAGTGACAAACCCCGCTTGAGGACAGGGGGCCGTGGAAACGCCATATATTTT,CASSDKPRLRTGGRGNAIYF,TRBJ1-3,20,TRBD1,-,TRBV6-1
TGTGCCAGCAGTTTAGGGCAGGGACTATCTGAAGCTTTCTTT,CASSLGQGLSEAFF,TRBJ1-1,14,-,-,TRBV27
TGTGCCAGCAGTTTATCCCGCCGTGGGGCCTCTGGAAACACCATATATTTT,CASSLSRRGASGNTIYF,TRBJ1-3,17,-,-,TRBV28
TGTGCCAGCAGTGAAGAGGGACTAGCGGGGGGTGTACTAAATGAGCAGTTCTTC,CASSEEGLAGGVLNEQFF,TRBJ2-1,18,TRBD2,-,TRBV2
TGTGCCAGCAGCTTCGGGACAGAAAACATTCAGTACTTC,CASSFGTENIQYF,TRBJ2-4,13,TRBD1,-,TRBV7-3
TGCGCCAGCAGCCCCCTACGGGGGGCAAGGTATGGCTACACCTTC,CASSPLRGARYGYTF,TRBJ1-2,15,-,-,TRBV4-1
TGTGCCAGCAGCTTAGGTTCGGGGGAGGGCACAGATACGCAGTATTTT,CASSLGSGEGTDTQYF,TRBJ2-3,16,-,-,TRBV13
TGTGCCAGCTCAGGTAGGCTAACTGCTACTAACAATGAGCAGTTCTTC,CASSGRLTATNNEQFF,TRBJ2-1,16,-,-,TRBV18
TGTGCCAGCAGCTTAGTACAGGGGGCCAGGTACGAGCAGTACTTC,CASSLVQGARYEQYF,TRBJ2-7,15,TRBD1,few,TRBV7-9
TGTGCCAGCAGTCAGACTAGGGCTCCCTACGAGCAGTACTTC,CASSQTRAPYEQYF,TRBJ2-7,14,-,-,TRBV9